The source of this TCR beta chain is a study of blood T cells in healthy people across ages. The CDR3 runs 11 residues. Germline CDR1 reads MDHEN; CDR2 reads SYDVKM. Turning to this clonotype: A much larger clone lies one base from this, so it may be a read error.

Then a second PCR, running about 6 to 12 cycles, was carried out with a sample-barcoded 5' primer and a J-beta primer mix. TCRdb re-analysed the 5' RACE reads in MiXCR, keeping a single row per CDR3 protein. The sample holds about 640,000 distinct CDR3 sequences, 58% seen once. The sample comprised blood. This sequence joins TRBV28 and TRBJ2-3; D might be TRBD2 (6 bases). The sequence was obtained from a man aged 55 to 70 in good health. CDR3 in amino acids: CASGFAGTQYF. Here the CDR3 DNA reads TGTGCCAGCGGTTTTGCGGGGACGCAGTATTTT.